Below are 30 T cell receptor beta chains sequenced from a single sample in a study of Ad26.COV2.S vaccination and SARS-CoV-2 variants. TCRdb's copy holds only in-frame clones and misses some; the assay was immunoSEQ multiplex PCR. The data show 75,000 to 100,000 clones, approximately 77% seen once. Sequencing was performed on peripheral blood, taken after recovery from COVID-19. Every receptor here comes from a human donor who had recovered from COVID-19.

The DNA of the CDR3 is TGTGCCAGCAGTGGAGACGGGGGGCTTAGTGTCACGGATACGCAGTATTTT. Translated: CASSGDGGLSVTDTQYF. The V gene is TRBV9, the J gene TRBJ2-3; perhaps TRBD2 as D (7 bases). CDR3 length: 17 amino acids. Per the germline V gene, CDR1 is SGDLS and CDR2 is YYNGEE. V was cut by 5 bases and J by 6 bases, with 25 bases left in between.

The chain is built from TRBV12-5 and TRBJ2-2, with D possibly being TRBD1 or TRBD2 (5 bases each). V gave up 4 bases and J gave up 6 bases, with 15 bases separating them. This CDR3 region has 15 residues. CDR1 is LGHNT and CDR2 is FRNRAP in the germline V gene. The CDR3 nucleotides read TGTGCTAGTGGTTACCGGGACGTGGGCGCCGGGGAGCTGTTTTTT. Its protein is CASGYRDVGAGELFF.

The chain combines TRBV6-2 or TRBV6-3 with TRBJ1-3, with D uncertain. Per germline, CDR1 MNHEY and CDR2 SVGEGT. This CDR3 is 17 amino acids long. V lost 5 bases and J lost 1, with 18 bases in between. For the CDR3, the DNA is TGTGCCAGCAGTCTCCAACTCGGCACCATTTCTGGAAACACCATATATTTT. Protein sequence: CASSLQLGTISGNTIYF.

This clone is a singleton in its sample. The rearrangement joins TRBV13 to TRBJ1-1; D remains ambiguous. The germline V gene has CDR1 PRHDT and CDR2 FYEKMQ (reference sequence). V was trimmed by 0 bases and J by 9 bases, leaving 8 bases between them. The CDR3 consists of 12 residues. DNA of the CDR3: TGTGCCAGCAGCTTAGGGAAGGTCAAAGCTTTCTTT. Its protein is CASSLGKVKAFF.

This chain links TRBV7-2 with TRBJ2-2; D is possibly TRBD2 (6 bases). The CDR3 length is 20 residues. Germline V gene sequence: CDR1 SGHTA, CDR2 FQGNSA. V was shortened by 0 bases and J by 2 bases, with 22 bases between the two germline ends. The CDR3: CASSLAYSAVRDSNTGELFF. In nucleotides, the CDR3 is TGTGCCAGCAGCTTAGCATATTCGGCGGTTCGGGACTCTAACACCGGGGAGCTGTTTTTT. Using reference TRBV7-2 and TRBJ2-2 for the parts outside the CDR3, the full variable domain is GAGVSQSPSNKVTEKGKDVELRCDPISGHTALYWYRQSLGQGLEFLIYFQGNSAPDKSGLPSDRFSAERTGGSVSTLTIQRTQQEDSAVYLCASSLAYSAVRDSNTGELFFGEGSRLTVL.

V and J are TRBV7-6 and TRBJ1-2, with D maybe TRBD1 (5 bases). The germline gives CDR1 SGHVS, CDR2 FNYEAQ. The CDR3 spans 16 residues. The V end was cut by 1 base, the J end by 0 bases, with 12 bases between. The CDR3 is CASSLGGRGANYGYTF. CDR3 coding DNA: TGTGCCAGCAGCTTAGGGGGGAGGGGAGCTAACTATGGCTACACCTTC.

The rearrangement links TRBV7-6 to TRBJ2-1; D is ambiguous. Per the germline V gene, CDR1 is SGHVS and CDR2 is FNYEAQ. The ends were cut back, 0 bases at V and 9 bases at J, with 12 bases in the middle. This CDR3 has 14 amino acids. The CDR3 spells CASSLAGKSSEQFF. DNA for the CDR3: TGTGCCAGCAGCTTAGCGGGGAAAAGTAGTGAGCAGTTCTTC. The whole variable domain, remainder taken from reference TRBV7-6 and TRBJ2-1, is GAGVSQSPRYKVTKRGQDVALRCDPISGHVSLYWYRQALGQGPEFLTYFNYEAQQDKSGLPNDRFSAERPEGSISTLTIQRTEQRDSAMYRCASSLAGKSSEQFFGPGTRLTVL.

The chain recombines TRBV7-3 with TRBJ2-1, with D unclear. The CDR3 is made up of 13 amino acids. V lost 4 bases, J lost 0 bases, and 4 bases lay in between. The germline gives CDR1 SGHTA, CDR2 FQGTGA. This CDR3 reads CASSSGSYNEQFF. As DNA, the CDR3 is TGTGCCAGCAGCTCGGGCTCCTACAATGAGCAGTTCTTC.

The CDR3, as DNA: TGTGCCAGCAGCTTAGGACCTGGTTTCCGGGGGCAAAAAGATGGCTACACCTTC. The encoded protein is CASSLGPGFRGQKDGYTF. The chain links TRBV11-2 to TRBJ1-2; TRBD1 might be the D (6 bases). V was pared by 1 base and J by 6 bases, with 24 bases between. The CDR3 is 18 residues long. Per germline, CDR1 SGHAT and CDR2 FQNNGV.

V and J are TRBV24-1 and TRBJ2-1; TRBD2 agrees at 9 bases. Germline V gene sequence: CDR1 KGHDR, CDR2 SFDVKD. The CDR3 is 19 residues long. Trimming removed 3 bases from V and 7 bases from J; junction bases left unmatched: 18. Here the CDR3 DNA reads TGTGCCACCAGTGATCCCGGGGGGGATAGCGGGAGCGGGTGGAATGAGCAGTTCTTC. Amino acid sequence: CATSDPGGDSGSGWNEQFF.

The genes are TRBV7-3 and TRBJ1-1; TRBD1 aligns across 7 bases. The CDR3 is 14 amino acids. CDR1 is SGHTA, CDR2 FQGTGA, per germline. V was clipped by 5 bases and J by 1 base; unmatched bases: 4. The CDR3 here is CASSRDRQNTEAFF. CDR3 nucleotide sequence: TGTGCCAGCAGCAGGGACAGACAGAACACTGAAGCTTTCTTT.

The chain is built from TRBV9 and TRBJ2-1; the D is unclear. This CDR3 spans 14 amino acids. The V gene's germline CDR1 is SGDLS and CDR2 YYNGEE. Trimming pared 0 bases from V and 8 bases from J, leaving 12 bases between. CDR3 in amino acids: CASSVATSWDEQFF. The CDR3 DNA reads as TGTGCCAGCAGCGTAGCTACCAGCTGGGATGAGCAGTTCTTC. The variable domain in full, with the rest retrieved from reference TRBV9 and TRBJ2-1, is DSGVTQTPKHLITATGQRVTLRCSPRSGDLSVYWYQQSLDQGLQFLIQYYNGEERAKGNILERFSAQQFPDLHSELNLSSLELGDSALYFCASSVATSWDEQFFGPGTRLTVL.

The CDR3 DNA reads as TGTGCCAGCAGTGACAGGGGGGCGAATGAGCAGTTCTTC. Encoded protein: CASSDRGANEQFF. This rearrangement joins TRBV2 to TRBJ2-1; TRBD1 is a possible D gene (7 bases). Germline V lookup: CDR1 SNHLY, CDR2 FYNNEI. With 3 bases removed from V and 7 bases from J, the gap between germline ends came to 10 bases. The CDR3 spans 13 residues.

The chain joins TRBV7-2 to TRBJ2-7; D may match TRBD1 or TRBD2 (6 bases each). V was trimmed by 0 bases and J by 5 bases, leaving 14 bases between them. Looked up from germline, CDR1 is SGHTA and CDR2 is FQGNSA. The CDR3 extends over 15 amino acids. CDR3 sequence reads: CASSLAGGKGDEQYF. CDR3 DNA sequence: TGTGCCAGCAGCTTAGCGGGAGGAAAGGGGGACGAGCAGTACTTC.

In DNA, the CDR3 is TGTGCCAGCAGCCCTGGGACTAGCGGGGGACGAAACCGAAACACCGGGGAGCTGTTTTTT. The encoded protein is CASSPGTSGGRNRNTGELFF. The chain links TRBV9 to TRBJ2-2, with TRBD2 identical over 14 bases. Germline-derived CDR1 and CDR2 are SGDLS and YYNGEE. V lost 4 bases, J lost 2 bases, and 13 bases stayed unmatched. The CDR3 covers 20 residues.

This chain connects TRBV19 to TRBJ2-7; D remains ambiguous. There are 13 residues in the CDR3. CDR1 LNHDA and CDR2 SQIVND come from the germline V gene (reference sequence). The CDR3 sequence: CADGWQNPYEQYF. The CDR3, as DNA: TGTGCTGATGGGTGGCAGAACCCCTACGAGCAGTACTTC.

V is TRBV29-1 and J is TRBJ1-1; D is unclear. V was cut by 2 bases and J by 4 bases, with 14 bases left in between. Germline CDR1 and CDR2: SQVTM and ANQGSEA. There are 14 residues in the CDR3. The DNA of the CDR3 is TGCAGCGTTGAACAGGAAATAGGTGGCACTGAAGCTTTCTTT. Amino acid sequence: CSVEQEIGGTEAFF.

The chain recombines TRBV6-5 with TRBJ2-1; D may be TRBD2 (6 bases). Trimming shortened V by 11 bases and J by 1 base, and 15 bases separated the two germline ends. Germline lookup yields CDR1 MNHEY and CDR2 SVGAGI. CDR3 length: 14 amino acids. CDR3 region: CASEGLLSYNEQFF. CDR3 DNA: TGTGCCTCGGAGGGCCTACTATCCTACAATGAGCAGTTCTTC.

The chain recombines TRBV29-1 with TRBJ2-1; D unresolved. The CDR3 is 12 amino acids. V was cut by 5 bases and J by 9 bases, with 14 bases left in between. Looked up from germline, CDR1 is SQVTM and CDR2 is ANQGSEA. Here the CDR3 DNA reads TGCAGCGTTCCCAGGTCGTATGGTGAGCAGTTCTTC. Its translation is CSVPRSYGEQFF.

The V call is TRBV29-1, the J call TRBJ1-3; possible D gene TRBD1, 5 bases. The CDR3 is 14 amino acids. Trimming stripped 5 bases from V and 4 bases from J, with 15 bases between. Germline lookup yields CDR1 SQVTM and CDR2 ANQGSEA. In nucleotides, the CDR3 is TGCAGCGTTTTTGATACAGGTTTCGGAAACACCATATATTTT. Translated: CSVFDTGFGNTIYF.

The CDR3 loop is CASSKEAPDTQYF. CDR3 DNA sequence: TGTGCCAGCAGCAAGGAGGCCCCAGATACGCAGTATTTT. V is TRBV7-8 and J is TRBJ2-3, with a weak D call TRBD2 (5 bases). The CDR3 sequence is 13 residues long. The ends were cut back, 5 bases at V and 4 bases at J, with 10 bases in the middle. Germline values: CDR1 SGHVS, CDR2 FQNEAQ.

A few counts support this clone. The chain uses TRBV27 and TRBJ1-6; D not resolved. Trimming pared 2 bases from V and 2 bases from J, leaving 7 bases between. The CDR3 spans 15 residues. From germline, CDR1 is MNHEY and CDR2 SMNVEV (reference sequence). The CDR3 region is CASSLGQPYNSPLHF. Here the CDR3 DNA reads TGTGCCAGCAGTTTAGGGCAGCCCTATAATTCACCCCTCCACTTT.

The V gene is TRBV6-6, the J gene TRBJ2-7, with 9 bases identical to TRBD1. CDR3 length: 15 residues. V lost 5 bases and J lost 6; bases outside the gene matches: 11. The germline V gene encodes CDR1 MNHNY and CDR2 SVGAGI (reference sequence). The CDR3 reads CASSTTADRGGEQYF. The CDR3 region has the DNA TGTGCCAGCAGTACGACCGCCGACAGGGGGGGCGAGCAGTACTTC.

The gene calls are TRBV28 and TRBJ1-1; tentative D call: TRBD1 (6 bases). This CDR3 is 12 amino acids long. CDR1 and CDR2 (germline): MDHEN, SYDVKM. V was clipped by 6 bases and J by 9 bases, with 14 bases between them. The CDR3 nucleotides are TGTGCCAGCAGATCTGACAGGTTAAAAGCTTTCTTT. Protein: CASRSDRLKAFF.

This clone was detected a few times. The rearrangement links TRBV7-9 to TRBJ1-5; D not certain. V was pared by 7 bases and J by 0 bases, with 10 bases between. The germline V gene has CDR1 SEHNR and CDR2 FQNEAQ (reference sequence). CDR3 length: 14 amino acids. The CDR3 here is CASTLGFSNQPQHF. CDR3 in DNA: TGTGCCAGCACCCTCGGGTTTAGCAATCAGCCCCAGCATTTT.

This clone has a single count. The chain has TRBV5-1 and TRBJ2-7, with TRBD1 matching 7 bases. V gave up 4 bases and J gave up 1 base; unmatched junction bases: 2. Germline V gene sequence: CDR1 SGHRS, CDR2 YFSETQ. The CDR3 covers 13 residues. CDR3 amino acids: CASSTGQSYEQYF. The CDR3 coding sequence is TGCGCCAGCAGCACGGGACAGTCCTACGAGCAGTACTTC.

This chain joins TRBV10-2 and TRBJ2-5; 8 nucleotides line up with TRBD2. Looked up from germline, CDR1 is WSHSY and CDR2 is SAAADI. With 7 bases clipped from V and 5 bases from J, the junction kept 24 bases outside the gene matches. This CDR3 spans 19 amino acids. The CDR3 region is CASMVPDRDGLAAWETQYF. The CDR3 DNA is TGCGCCAGCATGGTTCCGGATCGCGATGGACTAGCCGCCTGGGAGACCCAGTACTTC.

The CDR3 sequence is CASSLGTGGNTIYF. The CDR3 DNA reads as TGTGCCAGCAGCTTAGGGACAGGAGGAAACACCATATATTTT. The rearrangement links TRBV11-3 to TRBJ1-3; 7 nucleotides agree with TRBD1. Per germline, CDR1 SGHNT and CDR2 YENEEA. The CDR3 is made up of 14 amino acids. V shed 1 base, J shed 4 bases, and the junction held 1 base outside the gene matches.

The rearrangement links TRBV18 to TRBJ2-3; D gene uncertain. The V gene lost 3 bases and the J gene lost 6 bases, with 10 bases spanning the gap. The germline gives CDR1 KGHSH, CDR2 LQKENI. CDR3 size: 13 residues. The CDR3 here is CASSPDSADTQYF. As DNA, the CDR3 is TGTGCCAGCTCACCGGATTCCGCGGATACGCAGTATTTT. Full variable domain (outside the CDR3, taken from reference TRBV18 and TRBJ2-3): NAGVMQNPRHLVRRRGQEARLRCSPMKGHSHVYWYRQLPEEGLKFMVYLQKENIIDESGMPKERFSAEFPKEGPSILRIQQVVRGDSAAYFCASSPDSADTQYFGPGTRLTVL.

V gene TRBV19 combines with J gene TRBJ1-4, with D tentatively TRBD1 (6 bases). V was cut by 1 base and J by 3 bases, with 12 bases left in between. The CDR3 covers 16 residues. CDR1 is LNHDA and CDR2 is SQIVND in the germline V gene (reference sequence). The CDR3 sequence: CASSIVAGQPNEKLFF. As DNA, the CDR3 is TGTGCCAGTAGTATAGTTGCAGGACAGCCTAATGAAAAACTGTTTTTT. The full variable domain, rest sourced from reference TRBV19 and TRBJ1-4, is DGGITQSPKYLFRKEGQNVTLSCEQNLNHDAMYWYRQDPGQGLRLIYYSQIVNDFQKGDIAEGYSVSREKKESFPLTVTSAQKNPTAFYLCASSIVAGQPNEKLFFGSGTQLSVL.